This note documents a single T cell receptor (beta chain) sequence. There is no known antigen for this receptor. Per-nucleotide qualities are absent, and no much larger clonotype sits a single base away. The data were obtained in a study of blood T cell repertoires in COVID-19 (dated by TCRdb to 2019 to 2021). Context from the whole study: Collaborator samples came from the United States, Italy and Spain and covered acute and convalescent phases of COVID-19. The material from the prospective study consisted of cDNA or gDNA derived from T cells, B-cell-depleted T cells, or PBMCs. The dataset comprised deeply sampled blood TCRbeta repertoires from subjects exposed to, actively infected with, or recovered from COVID-19. The repertoires were made available in a free public database intended to serve as a resource for research on the immune response to SARS-CoV-2. Samples were obtained from the ongoing ImmuneRACE study (first 160 participants) and from approximately 1,200 subjects provided by 6 global collaborators. Nearly every sample came with metadata listing a de-identified subject ID, COVID-19 status, age in years and sex. Where available, HLA class I and class II types were taken from metadata supplied by the sample provider and were not determined by assay-based typing. General findings and caveats noted by the study authors: The quantity of clinical and demographic metadata differed by source and by participant and was supplied without curation.

Taken from the germline V gene (reference sequence), the CDR1 and CDR2 loops are MNHEY and SMNVEV. Measured from the cysteine to the phenylalanine, the CDR3 is 13 residues long. Of all the DNA, just the CDR3 is kept, 39 bases in frame from base 1. V lost 6 bases and J lost 11 bases, and the count of bases not matched to a germline gene is 8. Whole blood was collected in K2EDTA tubes by collaborating institutions according to the institutions' own protocols. Collaborator samples were shipped for TCRbeta analysis as frozen whole blood, isolated PBMCs, or DNA extracted from either sample type. TCRbeta CDR3 regions were amplified from genomic DNA by means of the immunoSEQ Assay, a bias-controlled multiplex PCR. Per the authors' processing: Within the assay, amplification of reference gene primers was used to estimate how many nucleated cells each sample contained. To quantify the absolute abundance of each unique TCRbeta CDR3 rearrangement, sequence reads were collapsed and filtered. For each sample, productive Simpson clonality was calculated as the square root of Simpson's diversity index over productive rearrangements. Entries here come from immuneACCESS through TCRdb and include only in-frame sequences with V and J called. Some clones fail to appear in such tables; in the studies checked, an unresolved V gene covers under half of the shortfall, and the cause of the remainder is unknown. V and J calls and clone size are as listed in that table; D and trimming were resolved from the DNA. The sample table shows around 700,000 clones, and 70% to 90% are seen once. Of the sample, about 0.24% falls within the top ten clones.

This clonotype originated in a woman between 18 and 29 years old with acute or convalescent COVID-19. The chain links TRBV27 with TRBJ1-3, with 9 central nucleotides matching TRBD1. The sample taken for sequencing was peripheral blood. The CDR3 protein: CASRQQGAGPIYF. The DNA sequence is as follows: TGTGCCAGCAGACAACAGGGGGCCGGTCCCATATATTTT.